A selection of T cell receptor beta chains follows, all from one sample in a study of shared clonotypes between healthy human individuals. The repertoire was sequenced with immunoSEQ multiplex PCR; TCRdb's copy has only in-frame clones and lacks some. The data contain about 1 million clones, about 77% of them singletons. The sample comprised memory CD4+ T cells sorted from blood. Source of these receptors: a man in his late teens or twenties in good health. Both conserved end residues are part of each CDR3. A D gene is named only where the DNA matches it firmly. Clone size is not always given. Where it is, it says once, few, many or a class for expanded clones.

>12|TRBJ1-2|once|.|TRBV5-6
TGTGCCAGCAGCTTGCAGAATGAGGGCTACACCTTC
CASSLQNEGYTF
>14|TRBJ1-6|few|TRBD1|TRBV9
TGTGCCAGCAGCCTAGGGGGCCTTGATTCACCCCTCCACTTT
CASSLGGLDSPLHF
>15|TRBJ2-1|.|TRBD2|TRBV28
TGTGCCAGCAGTTTCTCGGGGAGGGCCTACAATGAGCAGTTCTTC
CASSFSGRAYNEQFF
>14|TRBJ1-2|few|TRBD1|TRBV19
TGTGCCAGTAGTCTAACAGGGGGCGGCTATGGCTACACCTTC
CASSLTGGGYGYTF
>14|TRBJ2-7|.|TRBD2|TRBV6-1
TGTGCCAGCAGGGGACTAGCGGGACCTAACGAGCAGTACTTC
CASRGLAGPNEQYF
>11|TRBJ1-2|.|.|TRBV2
TGTGCCAGCAGTGAATTTGCTGGCTACACCTTC
CASSEFAGYTF
>14|TRBJ2-7|many|TRBD2|TRBV19
TGTGCCAGTAGTAAACAAGCGGGGGCCTACGAGCAGTACTTC
CASSKQAGAYEQYF
>15|TRBJ1-6|few|.|TRBV11-2
TGTGCCAGCAGCTTAGTGTCGAGGCGTAATTCACCCCTCCACTTT
CASSLVSRRNSPLHF
>12|TRBJ1-5|.|.|TRBV27
TGTGCCAGCGGACGGGACAATCAGCCCCAGCATTTT
CASGRDNQPQHF
>16|TRBJ2-4|.|.|TRBV6-6
TGTGCCAGCAGCCCTGCTGGGACGCTACTCAAAAACATTCAGTACTTC
CASSPAGTLLKNIQYF
>15|TRBJ1-2|few|.|TRBV7-2
TGTGCCAGCAGCTTTTACTCTGGGGGCGACTATGGCTACACCTTC
CASSFYSGGDYGYTF
>14|TRBJ2-5|.|.|TRBV7-2
TGTGCCAGCAGCTTAAGGTGGGCAGGAGAGACCCAGTACTTC
CASSLRWAGETQYF
>16|TRBJ2-7|.|.|TRBV28
TGTGCCAGCAGTCTTGGCGGTTGGGCGGGGGCCAACGAGCAGTACTTC
CASSLGGWAGANEQYF
>16|TRBJ1-2|few|.|TRBV19
TGTGCCAGTAGTGCGGGCAGGGAGGTAATCTTCCGGGGCTACACCTTC
CASSAGREVIFRGYTF
>16|TRBJ2-3|.|TRBD2|TRBV19
TGTGCCAGTAGTGCAAGACTAGCACCTAGCACAGATACGCAGTATTTT
CASSARLAPSTDTQYF
>15|TRBJ1-4|.|.|TRBV13
TGTGCCAGCAGCCGTAGGCTCGGGTACAATGAAAAACTGTTTTTT
CASSRRLGYNEKLFF
>14|TRBJ1-1|.|.|TRBV2
TGTGCCAGCAGTGAGGCAGGGATAAGCGCTGAAGCTTTCTTT
CASSEAGISAEAFF
>12|TRBJ2-7|.|TRBD1|TRBV29-1
TGCAGCGTTGAACAGGGGGCCCACGAGCAGTACTTC
CSVEQGAHEQYF
>13|TRBJ2-2|.|.|TRBV19
TGTGCCAGTAGTAACCCCGGGACAGGGGAGCTGTTTTTT
CASSNPGTGELFF
>14|TRBJ1-1|few|TRBD1|TRBV29-1
TGCAGCGCGAAGGGACAGGGACGGAACACTGAAGCTTTCTTT
CSAKGQGRNTEAFF
>15|TRBJ2-5|few|TRBD1|TRBV7-2
TGTGCCAGCAGCCGACAGGGGTCTTATTCCGAGACCCAGTACTTC
CASSRQGSYSETQYF
>12|TRBJ1-3|.|TRBD1|TRBV2
TGTGCCAGTAAAGGACAGGGCAACACCATATATTTT
CASKGQGNTIYF
>15|TRBJ2-1|.|TRBD2|TRBV10-2
TGCGCCAGCGCCCTGGGGGAGGGATATAACAATGAGCAGTTCTTC
CASALGEGYNNEQFF
>12|TRBJ1-1|.|.|TRBV30
TGTGCCTGGAAACGGGCGAACACTGAAGCTTTCTTT
CAWKRANTEAFF
>14|TRBJ2-5|.|.|TRBV2
TGTGCCAGCCGTTTCAGTCCCACCTCCGAGACCCAGTACTTC
CASRFSPTSETQYF
>16|TRBJ2-3|.|TRBD2|TRBV5-1
TGCGCCAGCAGCTTGGAGGCGGGGAGGGGCACAGATACGCAGTATTTT
CASSLEAGRGTDTQYF
>15|TRBJ2-7|.|.|TRBV7-6
TGTGCCAGCAGCTCCGATACTTACGGGGGCTACGAGCAGTACTTC
CASSSDTYGGYEQYF
>17|TRBJ2-1|many|TRBD2|TRBV19
TGTGCCAGTAGTAAAAAGCGGGATTTCTCACTATACAATGAGCAGTTCTTC
CASSKKRDFSLYNEQFF
>16|TRBJ2-3|.|TRBD1|TRBV4-1
TGCGCCAGCAGCCAAGGCTGGGGACAGGGACAGGATACGCAGTATTTT
CASSQGWGQGQDTQYF
>14|TRBJ2-3|.|.|TRBV9
TGTGCCAGCAGCGTAGCGGTAGCTTCAGATACGCAGTATTTT
CASSVAVASDTQYF
>14|TRBJ2-5|.|.|TRBV11-1
TGTGCCAGCAGCCAGCCGACGGGGCAAGAGACCCAGTACTTC
CASSQPTGQETQYF
>14|TRBJ2-7|.|TRBD1|TRBV18
TGTGCCAGCTCACGGGGACAGGGCGACTACGAGCAGTACTTC
CASSRGQGDYEQYF
>13|TRBJ1-2|few|.|TRBV7-9
TGTGCCAGCAGCTCCCGAGTAGCCGATGGCTACACCTTC
CASSSRVADGYTF
>14|TRBJ1-6|.|TRBD1|TRBV18
TGTGCCAGCTCCGCCGGGACAGGGGAGTCACCCCTCCACTTT
CASSAGTGESPLHF
>15|TRBJ2-5|once|TRBD1|TRBV5-1
TGCGCCAGCAGCTCCCGGGACAGCTCCCGGGGGACCCAGTACTTC
CASSSRDSSRGTQYF
>17|TRBJ1-6|.|TRBD1|TRBV27
TGTGCCAGCAGTTTCGGACAGGGCCGCTCCTATAATTCACCCCTCCACTTT
CASSFGQGRSYNSPLHF
>15|TRBJ1-2|.|TRBD1|TRBV7-2
TGTGCCAGCAGCTCCATGCGGACAGGGGCGCTGGGCTACACCTTC
CASSSMRTGALGYTF
>16|TRBJ1-4|.|TRBD1|TRBV27
TGTGCCAGCAGAAGAAACAGGGGGCAGTCCAATGAAAAACTGTTTTTT
CASRRNRGQSNEKLFF
>15|TRBJ2-7|.|.|TRBV7-9
TGTGCCAGCAGCTCAGGTTGGGACCGCGTCTACGAGCAGTACTTC
CASSSGWDRVYEQYF
>16|TRBJ2-1|.|TRBD2|TRBV7-9
TGTGCCAGCAGCTTAGGAGGGAGGGTCTCCTACAATGAGCAGTTCTTC
CASSLGGRVSYNEQFF
>16|TRBJ1-4|.|TRBD1|TRBV30
TGTGCCTGGAATACCGGGACAGGGGGTTCGGTCGAAAAACTGTTTTTT
CAWNTGTGGSVEKLFF
>15|TRBJ2-7|.|.|TRBV28
TGTGCCAGCAGTGCGGACCTCACCCGGTCCTACGAGCAGTACTTC
CASSADLTRSYEQYF
>13|TRBJ2-7|.|.|TRBV5-1
TGCGCCAGCAGCTTGGTGATGGACTACGAGCAGTACTTC
CASSLVMDYEQYF
>13|TRBJ2-5|.|.|TRBV11-2
TGTGCCAGCAGCCCAGGACCCCAAGAGACCCAGTACTTC
CASSPGPQETQYF
>15|TRBJ2-6|few|.|TRBV11-2
TGTGCCAGCAGCTCCCCCTCCTCTGGGGCCAACGTCCTGACTTTC
CASSSPSSGANVLTF
>14|TRBJ1-1|.|.|TRBV7-9
TGTGCCAGCAGCTTAGGGGGGGAAGGGACTGAAGCTTTCTTT
CASSLGGEGTEAFF
>16|TRBJ2-3|.|TRBD2|TRBV10-2
TGCGCCAGCAGTGGGTCCGTGACTAGCGGCACAGATACGCAGTATTTT
CASSGSVTSGTDTQYF
>14|TRBJ2-2|many|.|TRBV7-2
TGTGCCAGCAGCCCCGGCTCGAACACCGGGGAGCTGTTTTTT
CASSPGSNTGELFF
>19|TRBJ2-6|.|.|TRBV15
TGTGCCACCAGCAGAGATGTCATGCGGGGATACTCTGGGGCCAACGTCCTGACTTTC
CATSRDVMRGYSGANVLTF
>14|TRBJ1-3|.|TRBD1|TRBV29-1
TGCAGCGTTCATACAGGGGGCTCTGGAAACACCATATATTTT
CSVHTGGSGNTIYF
>17|TRBJ2-3|.|.|TRBV30
TGTGCCTGGAGTGTACTATTCCTACAACCTAGCACAGATACGCAGTATTTT
CAWSVLFLQPSTDTQYF
>13|TRBJ2-1|.|.|TRBV7-2
TGTGCCAGCAGCTTATACAGGGCGAATGAGCAGTTCTTC
CASSLYRANEQFF
>13|TRBJ1-1|.|.|TRBV6-6
TGTGCCAGCAAATTACTTGAGAACACTGAAGCTTTCTTT
CASKLLENTEAFF
>10|TRBJ2-5|.|.|TRBV20-1
TGCAGTGCTAGTGACAAAACCCAGTACTTC
CSASDKTQYF
>15|TRBJ2-3|.|.|TRBV9
TGTGCCAGCAGCGTAAGACCGGGGGGCACAGATACGCAGTATTTT
CASSVRPGGTDTQYF
>13|TRBJ2-1|.|.|TRBV5-1
TGCGCCAGCAGCCTGACCAATACGAATGAGCAGTTCTTC
CASSLTNTNEQFF
>14|TRBJ1-3|few|.|TRBV5-1
TGCGCCAGCGCGGCAGGTTCCTCTGGAAACACCATATATTTT
CASAAGSSGNTIYF
>11|TRBJ1-1|.|.|TRBV7-9
TGTGCCAGCAGCCCCCAAACTGAAGCTTTCTTT
CASSPQTEAFF
>11|TRBJ2-7|.|.|TRBV5-6
TGTGCCAGCAGCTTGCCAGGGGAGCAGTACTTC
CASSLPGEQYF